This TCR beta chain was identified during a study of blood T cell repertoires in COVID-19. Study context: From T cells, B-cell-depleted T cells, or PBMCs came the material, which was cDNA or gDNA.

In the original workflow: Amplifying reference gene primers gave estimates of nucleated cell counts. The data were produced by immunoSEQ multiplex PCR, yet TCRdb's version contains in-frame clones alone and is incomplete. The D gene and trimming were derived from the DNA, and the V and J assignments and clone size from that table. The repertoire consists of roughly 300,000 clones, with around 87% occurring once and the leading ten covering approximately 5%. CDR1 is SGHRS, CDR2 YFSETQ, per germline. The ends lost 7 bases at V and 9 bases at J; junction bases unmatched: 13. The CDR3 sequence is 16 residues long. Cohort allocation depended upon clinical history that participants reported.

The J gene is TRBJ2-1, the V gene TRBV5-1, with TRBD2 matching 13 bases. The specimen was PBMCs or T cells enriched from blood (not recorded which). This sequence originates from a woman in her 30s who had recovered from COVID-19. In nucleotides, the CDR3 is TGCGCCAGCTGCGGGACTAGCGGGGCCCAAGCGAGTGAGCAGTTCTTC. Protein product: CASCGTSGAQASEQFF.